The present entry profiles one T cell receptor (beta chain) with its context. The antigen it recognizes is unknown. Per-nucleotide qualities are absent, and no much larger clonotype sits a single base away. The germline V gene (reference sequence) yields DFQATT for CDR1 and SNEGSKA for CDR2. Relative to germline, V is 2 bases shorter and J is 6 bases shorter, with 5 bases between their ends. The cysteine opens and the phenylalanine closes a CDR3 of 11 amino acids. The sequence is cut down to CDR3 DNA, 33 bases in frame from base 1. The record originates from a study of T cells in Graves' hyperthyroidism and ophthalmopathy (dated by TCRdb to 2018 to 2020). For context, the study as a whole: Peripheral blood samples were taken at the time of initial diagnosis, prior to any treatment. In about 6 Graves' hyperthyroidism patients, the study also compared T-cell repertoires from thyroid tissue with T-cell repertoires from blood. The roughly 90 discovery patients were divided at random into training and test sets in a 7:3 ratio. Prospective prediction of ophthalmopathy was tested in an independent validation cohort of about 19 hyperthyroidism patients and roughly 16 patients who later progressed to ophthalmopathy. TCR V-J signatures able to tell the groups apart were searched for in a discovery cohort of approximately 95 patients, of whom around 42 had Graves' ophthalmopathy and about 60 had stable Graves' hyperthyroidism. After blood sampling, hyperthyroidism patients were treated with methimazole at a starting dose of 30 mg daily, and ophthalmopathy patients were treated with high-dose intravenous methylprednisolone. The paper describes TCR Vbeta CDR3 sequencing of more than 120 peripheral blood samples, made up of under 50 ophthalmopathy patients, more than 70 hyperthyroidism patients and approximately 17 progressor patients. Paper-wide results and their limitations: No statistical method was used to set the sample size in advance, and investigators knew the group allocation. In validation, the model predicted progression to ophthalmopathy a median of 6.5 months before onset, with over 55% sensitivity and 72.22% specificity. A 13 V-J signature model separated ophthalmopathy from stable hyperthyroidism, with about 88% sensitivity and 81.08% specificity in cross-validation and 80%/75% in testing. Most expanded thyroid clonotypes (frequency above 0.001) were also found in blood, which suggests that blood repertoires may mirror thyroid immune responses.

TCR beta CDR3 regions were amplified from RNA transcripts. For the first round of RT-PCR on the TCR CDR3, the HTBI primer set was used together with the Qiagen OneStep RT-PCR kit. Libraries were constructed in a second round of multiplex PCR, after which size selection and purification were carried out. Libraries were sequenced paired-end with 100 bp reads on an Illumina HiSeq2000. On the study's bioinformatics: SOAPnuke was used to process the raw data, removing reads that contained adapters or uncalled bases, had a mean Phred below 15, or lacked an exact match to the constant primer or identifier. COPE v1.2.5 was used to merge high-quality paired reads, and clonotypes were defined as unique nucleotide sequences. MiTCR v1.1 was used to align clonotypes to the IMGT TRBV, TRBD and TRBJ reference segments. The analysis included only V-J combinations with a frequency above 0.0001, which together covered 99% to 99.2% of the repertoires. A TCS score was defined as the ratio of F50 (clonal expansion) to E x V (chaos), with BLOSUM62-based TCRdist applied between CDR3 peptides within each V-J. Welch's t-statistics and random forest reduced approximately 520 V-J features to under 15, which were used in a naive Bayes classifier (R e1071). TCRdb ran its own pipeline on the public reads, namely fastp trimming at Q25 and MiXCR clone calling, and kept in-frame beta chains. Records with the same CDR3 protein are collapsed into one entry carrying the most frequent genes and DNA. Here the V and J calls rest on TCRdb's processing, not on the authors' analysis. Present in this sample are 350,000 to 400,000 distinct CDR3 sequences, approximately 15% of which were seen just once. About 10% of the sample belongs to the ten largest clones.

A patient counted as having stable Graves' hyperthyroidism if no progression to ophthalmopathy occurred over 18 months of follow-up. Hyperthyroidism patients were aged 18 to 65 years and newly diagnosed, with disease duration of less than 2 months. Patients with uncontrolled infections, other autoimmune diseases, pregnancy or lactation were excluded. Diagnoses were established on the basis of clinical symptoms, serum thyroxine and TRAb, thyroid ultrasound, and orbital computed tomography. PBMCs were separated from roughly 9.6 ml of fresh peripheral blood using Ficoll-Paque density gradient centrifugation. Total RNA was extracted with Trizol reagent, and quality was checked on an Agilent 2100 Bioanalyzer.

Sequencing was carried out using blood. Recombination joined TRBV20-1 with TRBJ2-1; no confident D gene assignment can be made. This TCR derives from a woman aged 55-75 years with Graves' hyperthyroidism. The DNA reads TGCAGTGCTAGATGGGTCAATGAGCAGTTCTTC. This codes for CSARWVNEQFF.